This T cell receptor (beta chain) was identified in a study of blood T cells in healthy people across ages. Study-wide findings and caveats: Roughly linear age-related decline in beta diversity appeared, significant by age 40. Reliance upon unsorted PBMCs precluded definitive naive versus antigen-experienced comparison.

With each sample, at least 5.5 micrograms of total RNA were extracted. Trimming shortened V by 11 bases and J by 4 bases, and 18 bases separated the two germline ends. This CDR3 is 13 amino acids long. Germline CDR1 reads SGHTA; CDR2 reads FQGNSA. For the second PCR, which ran for about 6 to 11 cycles, a sample-barcoded 5' primer and a J-beta primer mix were used. Any given sample supplied a minimum of 2.5 million CDR3-containing paired-end reads. One entry per CDR3 protein results from TCRdb running MiXCR on the 5' RACE reads. The table includes about 1.8 million distinct CDR3 sequences, about 50% detected once. This clonotype was counted only a few times. Its antigen is not identified.

This TCR was recovered from a woman aged 40 to 49 in good health. This chain joins TRBV7-2 and TRBJ2-7; tentatively, D is TRBD1 or TRBD2 (6 bases each). Input material: blood. CDR3 coding DNA: TGTGCCGGCTCCTGGGGGGCTGGGTACGAGCAGTACTTC. It is translated as CAGSWGAGYEQYF.